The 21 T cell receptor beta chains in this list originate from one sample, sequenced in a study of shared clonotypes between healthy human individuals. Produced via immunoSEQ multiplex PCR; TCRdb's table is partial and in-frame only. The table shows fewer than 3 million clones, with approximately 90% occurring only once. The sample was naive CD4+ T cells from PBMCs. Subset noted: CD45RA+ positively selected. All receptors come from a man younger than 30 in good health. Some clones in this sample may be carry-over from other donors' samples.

In DNA form, the CDR3 reads TGTGCCAGCAGGCAGGGTCAGGTAGATGAGCAGTTCTTC. The encoded protein is CASRQGQVDEQFF. The chain combines TRBV6-1 with TRBJ2-1; weak D call: TRBD1 (5 bases). This CDR3 is built from 13 residues. Germline assignment: CDR1 MNHNS and CDR2 SASEGT. Between the trimmed V and J ends, which lost 6 bases and 8 bases, there was a span of 14 bases.

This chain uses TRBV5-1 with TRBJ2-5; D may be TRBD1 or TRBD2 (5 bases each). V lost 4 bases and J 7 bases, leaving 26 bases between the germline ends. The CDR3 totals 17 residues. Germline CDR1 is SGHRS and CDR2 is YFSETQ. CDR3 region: CASSRQGTRFGTRTQYF. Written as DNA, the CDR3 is TGCGCCAGCAGCAGGCAAGGGACGCGCTTTGGGACCAGGACCCAGTACTTC.

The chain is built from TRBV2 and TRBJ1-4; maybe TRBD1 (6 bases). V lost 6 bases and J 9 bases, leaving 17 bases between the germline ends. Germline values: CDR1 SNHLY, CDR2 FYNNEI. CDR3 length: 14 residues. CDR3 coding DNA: TGTGCCAGCAGGGAACAGGGTTCAGGGCAAAAACTGTTTTTT. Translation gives CASREQGSGQKLFF.

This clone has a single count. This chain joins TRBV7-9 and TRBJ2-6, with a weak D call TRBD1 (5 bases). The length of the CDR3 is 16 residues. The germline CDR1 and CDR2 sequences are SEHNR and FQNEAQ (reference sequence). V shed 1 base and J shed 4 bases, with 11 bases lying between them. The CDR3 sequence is CASSLVLGAGANVLTF. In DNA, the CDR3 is TGTGCCAGCAGCTTAGTTCTAGGGGCCGGGGCCAACGTCCTGACTTTC.

Here the CDR3 DNA reads TGTGCCAGCAGCCGGACTAGGCAGACCGGGGAGCTGTTTTTT. Translated: CASSRTRQTGELFF. The rearrangement uses TRBV9 and TRBJ2-2, with 7 bases that match TRBD2. Germline CDR1 is SGDLS and CDR2 is YYNGEE. The junction had 5 bases not matched to a gene; V was cut back by 4 bases and J by 5 bases. The CDR3 has 14 residues.

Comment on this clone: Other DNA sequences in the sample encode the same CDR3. This CDR3 reads CASSPTGNSNQPQHF. In DNA, the CDR3 is TGTGCCAGCAGTCCGACAGGGAATAGCAATCAGCCCCAGCATTTT. The gene calls are TRBV2 and TRBJ1-5; 7 bases map to TRBD1. The trim removed 5 bases at V and 0 bases at J, leaving 4 bases unmatched. CDR1 is SNHLY, CDR2 FYNNEI, per germline. This CDR3 comprises 15 residues.

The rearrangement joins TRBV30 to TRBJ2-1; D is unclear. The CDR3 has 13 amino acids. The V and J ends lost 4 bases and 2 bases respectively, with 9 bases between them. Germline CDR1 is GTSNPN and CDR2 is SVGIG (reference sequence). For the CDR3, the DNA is TGTGCCTGGACTGTGGGGACCTACAATGAGCAGTTCTTC. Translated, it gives CAWTVGTYNEQFF. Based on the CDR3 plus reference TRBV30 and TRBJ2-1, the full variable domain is SQTIHQWPATLVQPVGSPLSLECTVEGTSNPNLYWYRQAAGRGLQLLFYSVGIGQISSEVPQNLSASRPQDRQFILSSKKLLLSDSGFYLCAWTVGTYNEQFFGPGTRLTVL.

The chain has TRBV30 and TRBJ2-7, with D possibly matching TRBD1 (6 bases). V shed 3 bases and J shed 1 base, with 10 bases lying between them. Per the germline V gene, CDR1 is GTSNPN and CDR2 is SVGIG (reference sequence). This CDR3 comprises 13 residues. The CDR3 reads CAWRRQASYEQYF. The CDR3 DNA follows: TGTGCCTGGAGAAGACAGGCTTCCTACGAGCAGTACTTC.

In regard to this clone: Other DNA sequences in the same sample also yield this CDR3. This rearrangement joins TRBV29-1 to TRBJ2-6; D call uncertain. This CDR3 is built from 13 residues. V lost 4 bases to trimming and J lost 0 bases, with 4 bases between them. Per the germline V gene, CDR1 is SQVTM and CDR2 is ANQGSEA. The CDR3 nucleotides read TGCAGCGTTGCCTCCTCTGGGGCCAACGTCCTGACTTTC. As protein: CSVASSGANVLTF.

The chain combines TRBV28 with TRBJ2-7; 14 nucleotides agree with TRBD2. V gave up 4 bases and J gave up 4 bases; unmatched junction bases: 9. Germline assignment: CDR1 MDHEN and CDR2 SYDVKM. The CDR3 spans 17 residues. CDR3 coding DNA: TGTGCCAGCAGTTCACCGAGGACTAGCGGGAGGATTTACGAGCAGTACTTC. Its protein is CASSSPRTSGRIYEQYF. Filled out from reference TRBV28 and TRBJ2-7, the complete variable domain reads DVKVTQSSRYLVKRTGEKVFLECVQDMDHENMFWYRQDPGLGLRLIYFSYDVKMKEKGDIPEGYSVSREKKERFSLILESASTNQTSMYLCASSSPRTSGRIYEQYFGPGTRLTVT.

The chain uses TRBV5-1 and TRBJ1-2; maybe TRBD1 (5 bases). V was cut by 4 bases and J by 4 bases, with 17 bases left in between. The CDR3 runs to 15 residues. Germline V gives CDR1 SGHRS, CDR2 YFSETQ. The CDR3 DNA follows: TGCGCCAGCAGCCCGGGGACCGTGAACCTCTATGGCTACACCTTC. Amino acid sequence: CASSPGTVNLYGYTF.

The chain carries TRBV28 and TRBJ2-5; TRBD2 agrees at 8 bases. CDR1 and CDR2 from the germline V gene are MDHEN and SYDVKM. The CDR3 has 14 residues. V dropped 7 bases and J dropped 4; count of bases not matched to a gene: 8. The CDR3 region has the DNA TGTGCCAGCACCCCGGGGGGGCGTAGAGAGACCCAGTACTTC. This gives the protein CASTPGGRRETQYF.

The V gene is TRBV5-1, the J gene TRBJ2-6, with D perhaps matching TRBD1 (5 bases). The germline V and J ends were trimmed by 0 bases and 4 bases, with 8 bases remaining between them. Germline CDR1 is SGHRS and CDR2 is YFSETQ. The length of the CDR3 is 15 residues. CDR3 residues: CASSLGQTGANVLTF. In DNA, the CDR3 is TGCGCCAGCAGCTTGGGACAGACCGGGGCCAACGTCCTGACTTTC.

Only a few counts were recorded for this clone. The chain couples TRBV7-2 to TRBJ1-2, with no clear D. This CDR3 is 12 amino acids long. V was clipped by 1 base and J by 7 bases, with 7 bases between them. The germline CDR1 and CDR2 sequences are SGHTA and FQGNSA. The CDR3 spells CASSLVFPGYTF. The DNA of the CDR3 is TGTGCCAGCAGCTTAGTTTTCCCTGGCTACACCTTC.

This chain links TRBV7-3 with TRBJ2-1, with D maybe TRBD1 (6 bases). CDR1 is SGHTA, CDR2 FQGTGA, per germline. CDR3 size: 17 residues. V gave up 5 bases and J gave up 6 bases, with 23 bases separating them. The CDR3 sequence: CASSAKSTGEDTNEQFF. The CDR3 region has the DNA TGTGCCAGCAGCGCCAAATCGACAGGTGAGGACACCAATGAGCAGTTCTTC.

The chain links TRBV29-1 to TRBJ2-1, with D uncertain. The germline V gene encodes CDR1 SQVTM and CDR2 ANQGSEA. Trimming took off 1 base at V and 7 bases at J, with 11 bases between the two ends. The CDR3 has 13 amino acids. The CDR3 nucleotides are TGCAGCGTTGAAGGACGATTCGGTAATGAGCAGTTCTTC. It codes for CSVEGRFGNEQFF.

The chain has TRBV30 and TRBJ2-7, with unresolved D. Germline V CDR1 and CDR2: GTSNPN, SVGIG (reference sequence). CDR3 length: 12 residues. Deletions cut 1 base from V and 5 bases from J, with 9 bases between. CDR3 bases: TGTGCCTGGAGTGAGACCAGCAACGAGCAGTACTTC. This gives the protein CAWSETSNEQYF.

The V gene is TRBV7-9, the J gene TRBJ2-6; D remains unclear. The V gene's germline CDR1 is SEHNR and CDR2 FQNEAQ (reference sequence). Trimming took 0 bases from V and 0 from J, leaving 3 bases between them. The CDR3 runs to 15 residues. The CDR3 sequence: CASSLASSGANVLTF. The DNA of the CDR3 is TGTGCCAGCAGCTTAGCCAGCTCTGGGGCCAACGTCCTGACTTTC.

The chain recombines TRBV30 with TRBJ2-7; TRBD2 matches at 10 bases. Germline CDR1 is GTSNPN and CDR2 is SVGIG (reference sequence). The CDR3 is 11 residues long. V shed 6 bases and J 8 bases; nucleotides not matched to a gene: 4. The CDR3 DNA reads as TGTGCCTGCAGGACTAGCGGCCAGCAGTACTTC. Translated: CACRTSGQQYF.

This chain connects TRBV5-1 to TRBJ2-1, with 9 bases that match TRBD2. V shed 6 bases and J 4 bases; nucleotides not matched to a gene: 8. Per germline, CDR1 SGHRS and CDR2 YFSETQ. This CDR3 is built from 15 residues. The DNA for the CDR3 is TGCGCCAGCACCGCGGAGGGACTAGCTTACAATGAGCAGTTCTTC. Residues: CASTAEGLAYNEQFF.

The CDR3 reads CSVDWGAGSPGELFF. CDR3 nucleotides: TGCAGCGTTGACTGGGGGGCAGGGTCCCCCGGGGAGCTGTTTTTT. The V and J genes are TRBV29-1 and TRBJ2-2; D tentatively reads TRBD1 or TRBD2 (6 bases each). Germline CDR1 SQVTM, CDR2 ANQGSEA. The CDR3 totals 15 residues. Trimming stripped 3 bases from V and 6 bases from J, with 17 bases between.